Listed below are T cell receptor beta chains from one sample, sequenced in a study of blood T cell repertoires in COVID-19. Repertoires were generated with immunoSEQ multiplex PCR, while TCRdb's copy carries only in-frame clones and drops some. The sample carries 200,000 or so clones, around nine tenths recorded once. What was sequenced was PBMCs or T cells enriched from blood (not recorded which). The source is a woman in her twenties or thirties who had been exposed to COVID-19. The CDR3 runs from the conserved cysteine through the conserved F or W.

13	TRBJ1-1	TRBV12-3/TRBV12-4	CASSLMTGVKAFF
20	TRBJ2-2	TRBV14	CASSLRWRRQGSANTGELFF
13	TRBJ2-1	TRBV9	CASSAYRGREQFF
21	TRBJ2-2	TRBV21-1	CASSKSRGASGRGGTTGELFF
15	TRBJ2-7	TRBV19	CASSIHPQAFGEQYF
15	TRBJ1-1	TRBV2	CASSGGTATNTEAFF
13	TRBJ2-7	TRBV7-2	CASSLRVRYEQYF
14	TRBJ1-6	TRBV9	CASSGGDRNSPLHF
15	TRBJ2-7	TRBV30	CAWSETGNNYYEQYF
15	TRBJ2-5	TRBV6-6	CASRGRDSFQETQYF
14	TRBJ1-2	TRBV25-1	CASSDFEGYYGYTF
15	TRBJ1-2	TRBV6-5	CASSSFTEAIYGYTF
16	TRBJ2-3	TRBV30	CAWSVETSGSTDTQYF
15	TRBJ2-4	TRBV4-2	CASSQGTASKNIQYF
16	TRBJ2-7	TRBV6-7	CASSYPISEHRYEQYF
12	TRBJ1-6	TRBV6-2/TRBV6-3	CASSSGYSPLHF
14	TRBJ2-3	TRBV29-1	CSVAGTSGGDTQYF
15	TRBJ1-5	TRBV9	CASSPTGGADQPQHF
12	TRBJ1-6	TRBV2	CASRQGYSPLHF
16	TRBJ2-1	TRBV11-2	CASSRSGTSGNNEQFF
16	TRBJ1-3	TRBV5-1	CASSLATGSSGNTIYF
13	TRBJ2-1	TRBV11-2	CASSLGPTREQFF
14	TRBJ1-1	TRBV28	CASSSRGGNTEAFF
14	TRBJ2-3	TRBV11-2	CASSLRGDYTVQYF
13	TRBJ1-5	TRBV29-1	CSARTGGSRAQHF
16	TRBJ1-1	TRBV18	CASSLKGAEPNTEAFF
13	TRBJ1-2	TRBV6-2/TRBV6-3	CASSYHVDYGYTF
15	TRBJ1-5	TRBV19	CASSIVGQRNQPQHF
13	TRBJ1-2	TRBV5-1	CASSSTGDYGYTF
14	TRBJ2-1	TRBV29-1	CSVEVAGEADEQFF
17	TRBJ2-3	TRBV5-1	CASSFVPLAGGSDTQYF
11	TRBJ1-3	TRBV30	CAWSPGNTIYF
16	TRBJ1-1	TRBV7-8	CASSLGGFGVNTEAFF
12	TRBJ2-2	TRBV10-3	CALGGNTGELFF
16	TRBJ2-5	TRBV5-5	CASSPTLTSGKETQYF
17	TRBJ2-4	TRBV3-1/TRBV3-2	CASSPPTVVGAKNIQYF
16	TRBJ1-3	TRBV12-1	CASRIDRGEAGNTIYF
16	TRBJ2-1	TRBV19	CASSYGPGLEYDEQFF
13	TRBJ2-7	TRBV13	CASLGQGSNEQYF
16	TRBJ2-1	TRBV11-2	CASSPSTRASYNEQFF
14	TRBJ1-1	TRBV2	CASSEETGETEAFF
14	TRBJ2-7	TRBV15	CATSRDPGGYEQYF
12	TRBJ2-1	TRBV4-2	CASSYSDNEQFF
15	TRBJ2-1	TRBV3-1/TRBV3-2	CASSQGTGEGNEQFF
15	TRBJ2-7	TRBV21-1	CASNTTALVPYEQYF
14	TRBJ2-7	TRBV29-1	CSVPGLAGNYEQYF
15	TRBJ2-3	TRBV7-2	CASSLVAGATDTQYF
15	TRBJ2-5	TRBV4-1	CASSLLQGSMETQYF
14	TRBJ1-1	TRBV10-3	CAISEQGLNTEAFF
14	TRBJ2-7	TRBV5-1	CASSPGQKTYEQYF
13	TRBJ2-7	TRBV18	CASSQTSAYEQYF
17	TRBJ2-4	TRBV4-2	CASSQDLAGGAKNIQYF
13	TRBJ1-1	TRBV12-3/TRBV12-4	CASSKSGGTEAFF
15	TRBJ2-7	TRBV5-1	CASSLAARELGEQYF
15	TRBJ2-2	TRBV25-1	CASLGGQGGSGELFF
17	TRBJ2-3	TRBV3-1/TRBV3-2	CASSQGGSQRGPHVQYF
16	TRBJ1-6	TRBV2	CASSRDPTGLNSPLHF